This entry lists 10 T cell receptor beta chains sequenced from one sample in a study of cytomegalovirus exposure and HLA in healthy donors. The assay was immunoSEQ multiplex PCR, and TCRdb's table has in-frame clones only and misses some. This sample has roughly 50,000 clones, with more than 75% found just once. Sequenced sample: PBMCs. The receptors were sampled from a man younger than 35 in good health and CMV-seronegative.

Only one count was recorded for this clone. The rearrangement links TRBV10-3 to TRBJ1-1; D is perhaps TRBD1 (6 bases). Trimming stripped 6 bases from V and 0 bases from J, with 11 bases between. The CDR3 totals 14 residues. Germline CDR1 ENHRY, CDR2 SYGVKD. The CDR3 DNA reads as TGTGCCATCAGCCAGGGGACCATGAACACTGAAGCTTTCTTT. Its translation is CAISQGTMNTEAFF.

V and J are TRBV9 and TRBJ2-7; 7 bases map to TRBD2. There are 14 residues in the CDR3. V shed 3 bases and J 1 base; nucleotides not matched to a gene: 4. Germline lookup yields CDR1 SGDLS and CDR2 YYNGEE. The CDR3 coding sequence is TGTGCCAGCAGCGCCGGGACTACTTCCTACGAGCAGTACTTC. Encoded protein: CASSAGTTSYEQYF.

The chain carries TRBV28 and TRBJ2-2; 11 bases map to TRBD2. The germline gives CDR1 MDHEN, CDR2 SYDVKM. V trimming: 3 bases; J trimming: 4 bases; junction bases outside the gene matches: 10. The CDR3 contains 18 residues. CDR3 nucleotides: TGTGCCAGCAGTTTTCGTGGGGGGGGGACTAGCGGCACCGGGGAGCTGTTTTTT. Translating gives CASSFRGGGTSGTGELFF.

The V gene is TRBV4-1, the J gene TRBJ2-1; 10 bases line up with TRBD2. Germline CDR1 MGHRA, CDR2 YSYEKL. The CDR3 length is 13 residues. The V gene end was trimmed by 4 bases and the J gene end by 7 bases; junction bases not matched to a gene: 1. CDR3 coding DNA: TGCGCCAGCAGCCTTAGCGGGAGGAATGAGCAGTTCTTC. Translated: CASSLSGRNEQFF.

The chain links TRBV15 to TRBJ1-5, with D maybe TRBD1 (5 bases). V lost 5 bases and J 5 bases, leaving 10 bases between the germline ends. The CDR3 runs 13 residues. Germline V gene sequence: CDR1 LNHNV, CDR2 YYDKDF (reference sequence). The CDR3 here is CATSPEGDQPQHF. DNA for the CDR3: TGTGCCACCAGCCCCGAAGGGGATCAGCCCCAGCATTTT.

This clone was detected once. The chain's CDR3 is CASSLGEGLRAFF. The CDR3 coding sequence is TGTGCCAGCAGCTTAGGCGAGGGCCTTCGGGCTTTCTTT. This chain links TRBV11-2 with TRBJ1-1; D is ambiguous. The CDR3 extends over 13 amino acids. In germline, CDR1 is SGHAT, CDR2 FQNNGV. V lost 1 base to trimming and J lost 11 bases, with 14 bases between them.

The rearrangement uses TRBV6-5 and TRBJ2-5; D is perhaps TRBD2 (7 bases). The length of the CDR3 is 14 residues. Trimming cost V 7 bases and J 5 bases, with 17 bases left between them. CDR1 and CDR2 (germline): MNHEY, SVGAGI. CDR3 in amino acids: CASISVGGLETQYF. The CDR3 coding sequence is TGTGCCAGCATCTCCGTCGGGGGGCTGGAGACCCAGTACTTC.

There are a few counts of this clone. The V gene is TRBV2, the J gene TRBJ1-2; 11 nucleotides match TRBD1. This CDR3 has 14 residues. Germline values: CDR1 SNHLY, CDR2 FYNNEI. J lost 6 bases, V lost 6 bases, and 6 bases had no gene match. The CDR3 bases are TGTGCCAGCAGAGGAGGACAGGGGGCGGATGGCTACACCTTC. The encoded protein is CASRGGQGADGYTF.

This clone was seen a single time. Here the CDR3 reads CASSTRDSMGYEQYF. CDR3 in DNA: TGCGCCAGCAGCACGCGCGACAGCATGGGCTACGAGCAGTACTTC. The genes are TRBV5-1 and TRBJ2-7, with a tentative D call TRBD1 (5 bases). Germline CDR1 and CDR2: SGHRS and YFSETQ. V was cut by 4 bases and J by 3 bases, with 17 bases left in between. The CDR3 has 15 residues.

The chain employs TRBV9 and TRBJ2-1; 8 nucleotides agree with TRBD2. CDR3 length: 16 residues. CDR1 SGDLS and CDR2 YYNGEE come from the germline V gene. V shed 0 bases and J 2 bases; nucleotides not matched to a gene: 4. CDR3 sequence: CASSVVVSGTYNEQFF. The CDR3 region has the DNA TGTGCCAGCAGCGTAGTTGTTAGCGGGACCTACAATGAGCAGTTCTTC.